This T cell receptor (beta chain) was identified in a study of cytomegalovirus exposure and HLA in healthy donors. For this clone: Its target is not known.

General study findings and limits: In vitro assays verified that three CMV-associated chains recognized CMV antigens specifically.

The primer mix had 60 Vbeta and 13 Jbeta primers. The method was immunoSEQ multiplex PCR; TCRdb's version includes in-frame clones alone and lacks a portion of them. The sample holds roughly 120,000 clones, over 75% seen once. The CDR3 is made up of 18 amino acids. Trimming left V 4 bases short and J 1 base short, with 19 bases between. Germline CDR1 is MGHRA and CDR2 is YSYEKL. The sequencing sample was made of PBMCs. The chain has TRBV4-1 and TRBJ2-2, with a possible D match to TRBD2 (5 bases). This receptor was taken from a woman in her forties in good health and CMV-seropositive. The CDR3 nucleotides read TGCGCCAGCAGCCCCCTCCGACTACCCCTAATGAACACCGGGGAGCTGTTTTTT. Translated, it gives CASSPLRLPLMNTGELFF.